This T cell receptor beta chain was identified during a study of blood T cell repertoires in COVID-19. Study as a whole: Specimens from acute and convalescent COVID-19 originated in the United States, Italy and Spain. PBMCs, B-cell-depleted T cells, or T cells were the source of the cDNA or gDNA that made up the material.

The authors' processing: Nucleated cell number was recorded as an estimate derived from reference gene primer amplification. Repertoires were generated with immunoSEQ multiplex PCR, while TCRdb's copy carries only in-frame clones and drops some. The V and J calls and clone size come from that table; D and trimming were worked out from the DNA. The sample consists of about 88,000 clones, around 86% of them appearing once. A word on this clone: Additional DNA sequences in this sample encode the identical CDR3.

The TCR sequence derives from a human donor in a cohort sampled during active COVID-19. The sample was peripheral blood.

This CDR3 is CASSQDLRGGNQPQHF. CDR3 nucleotides: TGCGCCAGCAGCCAAGATTTACGGGGGGGCAATCAGCCCCAGCATTTT. The chain couples TRBV4-3 to TRBJ1-5; maybe TRBD1 (5 bases). Trimming left V 0 bases short and J 2 bases short, with 11 bases between. CDR3 length: 16 residues. Per germline, CDR1 LGHNA and CDR2 YSLEER.